What follows are 14 T cell receptor beta chains derived from one specimen sequenced in a study of OX40 agonist ivuxolimab in advanced cancers. The library was prepared using the immunoSEQ multiplex PCR assay. In TCRdb, the immuneACCESS table is reduced to in-frame sequences with V and J assigned. These tables do not hold every clone; where another copy was compared, an unresolved V gene accounts for under half, and the others remain unexplained. This sample has 45,000 to 55,000 clones in its table, and 88% of those were observed once. Roughly 3.3% of the sample comes from the top ten. The specimen comprised CD4+ or CD8+ T cells sorted from blood, sampled in a trial of the OX40 agonist ivuxolimab. The receptors here all came from an adult with an advanced solid tumor such as melanoma, head and neck, liver or kidney cancer.

This clone is a singleton in its sample. The chain employs TRBV27 and TRBJ2-7, with 13 bases identical to TRBD2. The CDR3 runs to 17 residues. V was clipped by 5 bases and J by 6 bases; unmatched bases: 13. CDR1 MNHEY and CDR2 SMNVEV come from the germline V gene (reference sequence). CDR3 sequence reads: CASSPRTSGSPGGEQYF. The CDR3 nucleotides read TGTGCCAGCAGTCCCCGGACTAGCGGGAGCCCCGGGGGCGAGCAGTACTTC.

This clone appeared a single time. The rearrangement joins TRBV15 to TRBJ2-5, with TRBD2 identical over 8 bases. Germline V gene sequence: CDR1 LNHNV, CDR2 YYDKDF (reference sequence). The CDR3 contains 16 residues. The trim removed 0 bases at V and 1 base at J, leaving 4 bases unmatched. In DNA, the CDR3 is TGTGCCACCAGCAGAGATCGGCTAGCGGGCCAAGAGACCCAGTACTTC. It encodes CATSRDRLAGQETQYF.

The chain employs TRBV6-6 and TRBJ1-1, with D tentatively TRBD1 (6 bases). This CDR3 has 14 amino acids. Between the trimmed V and J ends, which lost 6 bases and 0 bases, there was a span of 11 bases. Germline CDR1 and CDR2: MNHNY and SVGAGI (reference sequence). CDR3 coding DNA: TGTGCCAGCAGCTTACAGGGCTTGAACACTGAAGCTTTCTTT. Its protein is CASSLQGLNTEAFF.

As regards this clone: Relative to the germline gene, one junction end is altered; a read error may explain this. The chain links TRBV7-3 to TRBJ1-2; a possible D gene is TRBD1 (5 bases). Germline-derived CDR1 and CDR2 are SGHTA and FQGTGA. This CDR3 is built from 13 residues. The CDR3 here is CASSQTGSYGYTF. The CDR3 nucleotides read TGCGCCAGCAGCCAAACAGGATCCTATGGCTACACCTTC.

This clone was observed once. This chain joins TRBV5-4 and TRBJ2-7; 9 nucleotides align to TRBD1. CDR3 length: 15 residues. CDR1 is SGHNT, CDR2 YYREEE, per germline (reference sequence). J gave up 0 bases and V 5 bases, and 6 bases lay outside the gene matches. The CDR3 DNA follows: TGTGCCAGCAGTTCTCGGACAGGGGTCTCCTACGAGCAGTACTTC. This codes for CASSSRTGVSYEQYF.

This chain links TRBV10-3 with TRBJ2-1; D gene uncertain. The CDR3 loop spans 14 amino acids. The V gene lost 6 bases and the J gene lost 4 bases, with 13 bases spanning the gap. CDR1 ENHRY and CDR2 SYGVKD come from the germline V gene. In DNA form, the CDR3 reads TGTGCCATCAGCCCCGTGGACGGATACAATGAGCAGTTCTTC. It codes for CAISPVDGYNEQFF.

The V call is TRBV28, the J call TRBJ2-5; 10 bases are a match to TRBD2. The junction had 8 bases not matched to a gene; V was cut back by 5 bases and J by 5 bases. Looked up from germline, CDR1 is MDHEN and CDR2 is SYDVKM. The CDR3 runs 15 residues. This chain's CDR3 is CASSRESGRVETQYF. The DNA for the CDR3 is TGTGCCAGCAGTAGAGAAAGCGGGAGGGTTGAGACCCAGTACTTC.

The rearrangement uses TRBV5-1 and TRBJ1-4; 9 nucleotides align to TRBD1. CDR3 length: 17 amino acids. The junction had 11 bases not matched to a gene; V was cut back by 4 bases and J by 4 bases. Germline-derived CDR1 and CDR2 are SGHRS and YFSETQ. The DNA of the CDR3 is TGCGCCAGCAGCGTAAGACATGGGACAGGGAATAATGAAAAACTGTTTTTT. Translating it yields CASSVRHGTGNNEKLFF.

This clone was counted between two and nine times. The V call is TRBV6-6, the J call TRBJ2-7; weak D call: TRBD1 (5 bases). The CDR3 is made up of 15 amino acids. Germline loops: CDR1 MNHNY, CDR2 SVGAGI (reference sequence). The germline V and J ends were trimmed by 6 bases and 7 bases, with 22 bases remaining between them. In DNA, the CDR3 is TGTGCCAGCAGCAACCCCCGGCAGGGTTTAAGGGAGCAGTACTTC. This encodes CASSNPRQGLREQYF.

This chain connects TRBV27 to TRBJ2-7; D is possibly TRBD1 (7 bases). Germline CDR1 reads MNHEY; CDR2 reads SMNVEV (reference sequence). This CDR3 spans 14 amino acids. Trimming removed 2 bases from V and 7 bases from J, with 15 bases in between. The CDR3 is CASSLNTGAGEQYF. The CDR3 bases are TGTGCCAGCAGTTTAAATACAGGGGCGGGGGAGCAGTACTTC.

This chain uses TRBV7-6 with TRBJ1-1; TRBD1 matches at 7 bases. The trim removed 1 base at V and 8 bases at J, leaving 7 bases unmatched. Germline values: CDR1 SGHVS, CDR2 FNYEAQ. The CDR3 covers 14 residues. CDR3: CASSLGQEGQEAFF. The CDR3 region has the DNA TGTGCCAGCAGCTTAGGACAGGAGGGACAGGAAGCTTTCTTT. The complete variable domain, with remaining parts taken from reference TRBV7-6 and TRBJ1-1, reads GAGVSQSPRYKVTKRGQDVALRCDPISGHVSLYWYRQALGQGPEFLTYFNYEAQQDKSGLPNDRFSAERPEGSISTLTIQRTEQRDSAMYRCASSLGQEGQEAFFGQGTRLTVV.

The chain employs TRBV28 and TRBJ2-5; TRBD1 or TRBD2 may be the D gene (5 bases each). CDR1 is MDHEN and CDR2 is SYDVKM in the germline V gene. The CDR3 loop spans 15 amino acids. Trimming left V 6 bases short and J 5 bases short, with 19 bases between. The CDR3 reads CASRSGAVGGETQYF. CDR3 DNA sequence: TGTGCCAGCAGATCCGGGGCCGTCGGCGGCGAGACCCAGTACTTC.

CDR3 coding DNA: TGTGCCAATTCGAGGGGGCCTACCTACGAGCAGTACTTC. It specifies CANSRGPTYEQYF. This rearrangement joins TRBV28 to TRBJ2-7; 7 bases are shared with TRBD1. Unmatched junction bases numbered 8, after V lost 10 bases and J lost 2 bases. The CDR3 extends over 13 amino acids. The germline gives CDR1 MDHEN, CDR2 SYDVKM.

The chain is built from TRBV11-2 and TRBJ1-4; TRBD1 might be the D (5 bases). This CDR3 is built from 16 residues. Looked up from germline, CDR1 is SGHAT and CDR2 is FQNNGV. V lost 1 base and J 7 bases, leaving 16 bases between the germline ends. The CDR3 sequence: CASSLAGKGLGEKLFF. Written as DNA, the CDR3 is TGTGCCAGCAGCTTAGCGGGCAAGGGGCTGGGTGAAAAACTGTTTTTT.